The sequence of this T cell receptor beta chain was determined in a study of blood T cells in healthy people across ages. This clonotype turned up a few times. A second PCR, run for roughly 7 to 11 cycles, used a sample-barcoded 5' primer plus a J-beta primer mix. TCRdb re-derived calls from the 5' RACE reads in MiXCR, one entry per CDR3 protein. Among about 500,000 distinct CDR3 sequences listed, 20% to 30% were seen once. V lost 4 bases, J lost 2 bases, and 9 bases lay in between. The CDR3 totals 13 residues. Germline values: CDR1 SGHRS, CDR2 YFSETQ. This sample also appeared in a second study, on T cells of mothers and their children. That source reports: Sequencing revealed no T cell clones that were persistent and microchimeric.

The chain recombines TRBV5-1 with TRBJ1-2; D possibly corresponds to TRBD1 (5 bases). Sample: blood. This clonotype originated in a boy aged 10-17 years in good health. The CDR3 DNA follows: TGCGCCAGCAGCCAGGGAATCAACTATGGCTACACCTTC. It translates to CASSQGINYGYTF.